This T cell receptor (beta chain) was profiled in a study of cytomegalovirus exposure and HLA in healthy donors (dated by TCRdb to between 2016 and 2019). Context from the whole study: In an earlier analysis of around 540 of the donors, about 260 Gb of sequence data and 117 million unique TCR beta sequences from approximately 180 million T cells were reported. Roughly 300 gigabases of sequencing data and 70 million to 85 million unique TCR sequences were included in an early release covering about 700 HLA-typed donors. Of the roughly 430 genotyped donors, roughly 80% fell in the genetic ancestry cluster associated with self-reported Caucasian donors. The aim of the study was to test whether cataloging public T cell receptors could identify signatures of past pathogen exposure. The study used immunosequencing to profile the T cell repertoires of 600 to 850 subjects and linked those repertoires to cytomegalovirus serostatus. In addition to the first cohort of 650 to 750 subjects, a separate validation cohort of about 120 different subjects was used. To predict cytomegalovirus infection status, the study combined high-throughput TCR immunosequencing, statistical association of individual TCRs with disease status, and machine learning. A later analysis re-examined previously published TCR beta repertoires from about 670 donors and added high-resolution HLA genotyping to investigate patterns of TCR occurrence. The later analysis used no new phenotypic data to find candidate immune exposures, relying instead on TCR beta sequences and their occurrence across donors. An earlier analysis of some 500 of the donors applied high-throughput TCR beta sequencing to assess whether each TCR beta V gene segment acted as functional or pseudogenic. Donor age, sex, ethnicity and CMV serostatus were compiled alongside the repertoire data. A later genetic analysis took genome-wide SNP genotypes for about 60% of the roughly 670 donors and used that subset as a discovery cohort. All discovery cohort repertoires had been generated on a single sequencing platform. Both class I and class II loci were covered by HLA typing, at four-digit resolution. Typing coverage varied by locus: 629-630 donors for A, B, C, DRB1 and DQB1; 500 to 550 for DQA1; some 610 for DPA1; 400 to 480 for DPB1. Because of strong linkage in the cohort, 4 to 6 DR-DQ haplotypes were treated as single units for association and clustering. Among around 400 genotyped donors of the cohort, an average of about 220,000 unique TCR beta nucleotide sequences was sequenced per donor, of which 15% to 20% were non-productive.

The cohort comprised around 700 healthy bone marrow donors. All cohort members were sampled while nominally healthy, although unrecorded immune exposures were likely present. CMV serostatus was recorded as positive for 250 to 300 and negative for about 50% of the 666 cohort members, whereas no CMV serostatus was recorded for the donor in question. Each donor provided a peripheral blood sample, and peripheral blood mononuclear cells were used for TCR beta sequencing. Genomic DNA was extracted from the blood cell samples with the Qiagen DNeasy Blood Extraction Kit. Library creation used the immunoSEQ multiplex PCR assay. For the multiplex PCR, a mixture combining 60 forward primers for TCR Vbeta segments and 13 reverse primers for TCR Jbeta segments was used. Amplification of the CDR3 region of rearranged TCR beta genes was performed with a multiplex PCR assay on genomic DNA. The amplified TCR beta libraries were sequenced on the Illumina HiSeq System as 87-base-pair reads. In the source study's methods: A later analysis counted 65 million to 90 million unique TCR beta chains across the 670 or so repertoires, and roughly 11 million of these chains were shared by at least two donors. Raw reads were error-corrected and collapsed into unique sequences with a nearest-neighbor algorithm that merged closely related sequences to remove PCR and sequencing errors. V, D and J gene segments were assigned by aligning CDR3 sequences to IMGT reference sequences. For a sequence to be retained, at least a six-nucleotide match to both a V gene segment and a J gene segment was required. A rearrangement was called productive if the CDR3 had no stop codons and remained in frame with V and J, and every other rearrangement was called non-productive. CDR3 was defined by IMGT convention, running from the second conserved V-encoded cysteine to the conserved J-encoded phenylalanine. The earlier analysis of some 540 of the donors excluded any sequence lacking an unambiguous match to a single V gene segment. In an earlier analysis of a few hundred of the donors, V segments were called functional above 56.7% productive rearrangements and were called segregating when the between-donor standard deviation exceeded 5%. To diagnose cytomegalovirus status from the catalog of TCR beta chain sequences, a statistical classification framework was built. In a later analysis, TCR nucleotide sequences were compared against IMGT/GENE-DB human TR gene sequences so that V and J genes could be assigned. A later analysis assigned CDR3 sequences and most-parsimonious VDJ recombination scenarios with the TCRdist pipeline. A later analysis defined each TCR beta chain by its CDR3 amino acid sequence plus V-gene family, and excluded reads lacking a unique V-gene family. A later analysis removed roughly 590 highly shared, low-generation-probability nucleotide sequences to deal with suspected cross-contamination and a sequencing artifact. In a later analysis, a clonal expansion index was calculated for each public chain from normalized within-repertoire ranks of inferred template counts. A later analysis computed generation probabilities with a VDJ recombination model fitted to out-of-frame rearrangements, and checked the results against IGoR. In a later analysis, TCR-TCR, TCR-HLA and TCR-CMV co-occurrence was scored with hypergeometric tests, and a repertoire-size bias correction was applied to TCR pairs. A later analysis estimated false discovery rates by permuting HLA or CMV assignments 20 times. In a later analysis, co-occurring TCRs were grouped using DBSCAN, and TCRdist sequence similarity was added for clustering within HLA-allele-positive subsets. Repertoires with fewer than 30,000 or more than 120,000 public chains, plus five repertoires with anomalous nucleotide sharing, were excluded from co-occurrence clustering. TCRdb retrieved this table from immuneACCESS and kept in-frame rearrangements only. Not all clones are present; in checked studies, unresolved V genes account for under half, and no reason is known for the remainder. The V and J calls and clone size were taken over from that table, and D and trimming were inferred from the DNA. The sample table holds 200,000 or so clones, of which 70% to 90% were seen once. The ten top clones hold 1% to 1.5% of the sample.

Overall results and qualifications from the work: A few of the identified cytomegalovirus-associated TCR beta chains were confirmed in vitro to be specific for cytomegalovirus antigens. Across donors, most TCR sequences were observed very rarely, whereas some public TCRs were present in many individuals. A further reported finding was that TCR beta sequences accurately predicted the HLA-A and HLA-B alleles for most subjects in the first cohort. It was suggested by the authors that the approach could potentially be generalized to other disease states and immunological phenotypes. The earlier analysis of approximately 590 of the donors excluded approximately 17 rarely observed V segments, including chromosome 9 orphons, because counts were too low. This cohort had only TCR beta chains sequenced, and the lack of alpha or paired-chain data limited which features could be detected. When HLA alleles, especially DR and DQ, strongly co-occurred, attributing TCR associations to individual alleles was difficult. A later genetic analysis associated a missense DCLRE1C variant with V-gene and J-gene trimming of TCR beta chains, and an independent cohort replicated the association. Correlated functional status among segregating V segments might reflect linkage disequilibrium, but an unknown experimental factor could not be ruled out. Because the 87-base-pair reads could not distinguish some IMGT-functional V segments, including TRBV6-2 and TRBV6-3, those segments were excluded. The presence/absence analyses assumed that sequencing depth was roughly uniform across donors, and that assumption may not be true. Specific HLA alleles were associated with roughly 17,000 TCR beta sequences at a false discovery rate of 0.05 in a later analysis. The study listed 164 TCR beta chains as associated with cytomegalovirus. In a later analysis, most CMV-associated TCR beta chains were found to appear HLA-restricted, with HLA associations seemingly driven largely by CMV exposure. A group of highly shared sequence variants was considered likely to be a technical artifact of the sequencing pipeline. In an earlier analysis of 587 of the donors, most TCR beta V segments appeared in productive rearrangements about 87% or about 30% of the time, broadly matching IMGT annotations. Cytomegalovirus status was reported to be diagnosed by the classifier with high specificity and sensitivity in both the original and validation cohorts. In a later analysis, HLA-associated TCR beta chains showed more clonal expansion and lower generation probabilities than non-associated chains that were equally common. Because HLA typing was unavailable for some donors at each locus, only the typed subset was used in association tests. In a later analysis, TCR association rates were found to vary across HLA loci, with the most associated TCRs seen for DRB1 alleles and the fewest for HLA-C alleles. CMV serostatus was the only immune exposure information available for the cohort. A later genetic analysis reported fewer N-insertions in productive TCRs among donors in an Asian-associated ancestry cluster than the roughly 700-donor mean. According to a later analysis, parvovirus B19, influenza, CMV and Epstein-Barr virus appeared linked to several top co-occurrence clusters.

A remark on this clone: What antigen it recognizes has not been identified. An end of the junction does not agree with germline; a read error may underlie this.

The CDR3 runs 15 amino acids, cysteine and phenylalanine included. Here the CDR3 DNA is all that survives: 45 bases in frame from base 1. Per the germline V gene (reference sequence), SSHAT is the CDR1 and FNYEAQ is the CDR2. Here the chain combines TRBV7-7 and TRBJ2-1, with 12 central nucleotides matching TRBD2. The source is a human donor in good health. The material sequenced was PBMCs. The nucleotide sequence is given as TGTGCTAGCAGCTCGGGACTAGCGGGTTCCAATGAGCAGTTCTTC. Protein translation: CASSSGLAGSNEQFF.